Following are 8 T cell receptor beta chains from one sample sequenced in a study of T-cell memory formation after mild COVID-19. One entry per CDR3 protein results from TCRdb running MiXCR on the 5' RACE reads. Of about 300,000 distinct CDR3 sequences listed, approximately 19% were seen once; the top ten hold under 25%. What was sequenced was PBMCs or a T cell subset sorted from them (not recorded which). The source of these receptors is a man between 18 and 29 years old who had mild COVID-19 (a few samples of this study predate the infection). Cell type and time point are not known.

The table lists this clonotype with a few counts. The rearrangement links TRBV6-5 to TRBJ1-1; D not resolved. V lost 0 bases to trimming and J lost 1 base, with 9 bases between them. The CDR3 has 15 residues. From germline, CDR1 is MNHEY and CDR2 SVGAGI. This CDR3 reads CASSYSRQPNTEAFF. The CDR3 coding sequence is TGTGCCAGCAGTTACTCGAGGCAGCCGAACACTGAAGCTTTCTTT.

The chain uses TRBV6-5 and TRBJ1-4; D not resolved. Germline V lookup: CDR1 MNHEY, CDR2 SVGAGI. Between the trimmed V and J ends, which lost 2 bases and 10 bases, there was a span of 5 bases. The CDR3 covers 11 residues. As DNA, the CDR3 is TGTGCCAGCAGTTACGGCGCAAAACTGTTTTTT. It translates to CASSYGAKLFF.

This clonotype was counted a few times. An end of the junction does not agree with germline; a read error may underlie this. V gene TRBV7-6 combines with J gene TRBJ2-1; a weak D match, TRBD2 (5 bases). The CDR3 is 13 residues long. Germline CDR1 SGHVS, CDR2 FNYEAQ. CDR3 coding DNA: TGTGCCAGCAGCCTAGCCCCCAGAAATGAGCAGTTCTTC. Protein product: CASSLAPRNEQFF.

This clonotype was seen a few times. This chain's CDR3 is CASSTSSGGWTEAFF. Written as DNA, the CDR3 is TGTGCCAGCAGTACTTCTTCAGGGGGCTGGACTGAAGCTTTCTTT. The rearrangement uses TRBV28 and TRBJ1-1, with TRBD1 identical over 8 bases. Germline trimming cut 5 bases from V and 5 bases from J; bases unmatched to any gene: 10. CDR1 MDHEN and CDR2 SYDVKM come from the germline V gene. The CDR3 is made up of 15 amino acids.

The CDR3 loop is CASSLDWLAGTDTQYF. The CDR3 bases are TGTGCCAGCAGCTTGGACTGGTTAGCTGGCACAGATACGCAGTATTTT. The chain joins TRBV5-4 to TRBJ2-3; D remains unclear. Trimming shortened V by 0 bases and J by 1 base, and 12 bases separated the two germline ends. This CDR3 has 16 residues. Germline V lookup: CDR1 SGHNT, CDR2 YYREEE (reference sequence).

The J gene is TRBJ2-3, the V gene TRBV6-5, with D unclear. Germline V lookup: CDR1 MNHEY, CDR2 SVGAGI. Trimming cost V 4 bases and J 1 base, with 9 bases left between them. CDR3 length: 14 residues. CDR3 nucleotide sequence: TGTGCCAGCAGTTGGGAAGGCGGCACAGATACGCAGTATTTT. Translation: CASSWEGGTDTQYF.

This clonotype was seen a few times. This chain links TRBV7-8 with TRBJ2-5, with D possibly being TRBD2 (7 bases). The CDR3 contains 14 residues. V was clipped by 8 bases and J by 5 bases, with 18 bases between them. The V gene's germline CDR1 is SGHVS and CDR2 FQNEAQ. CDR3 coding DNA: TGTGCCAGCTGTGGGCGGGGGCCCGGGGAGACCCAGTACTTC. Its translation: CASCGRGPGETQYF. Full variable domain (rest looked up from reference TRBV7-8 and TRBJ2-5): GAGVSQSPRYKVAKRGQDVALRCDPISGHVSLFWYQQALGQGPEFLTYFQNEAQLDKSGLPSDRFFAERPEGSVSTLKIQRTQQEDSAVYLCASCGRGPGETQYFGPGTRLLVL.

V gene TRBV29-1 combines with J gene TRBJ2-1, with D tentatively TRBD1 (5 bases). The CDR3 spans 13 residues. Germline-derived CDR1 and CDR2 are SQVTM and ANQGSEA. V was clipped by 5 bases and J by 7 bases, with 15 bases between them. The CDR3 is CSVQGSMRNEQFF. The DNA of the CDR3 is TGCAGCGTTCAGGGAAGCATGAGGAATGAGCAGTTCTTC.